Given below is one TCR beta chain in context. The antigen remains unidentified. TCRdb independently ran MiXCR on the RT-PCR reads; one entry per CDR3 protein. In the table there are 800,000 or so distinct CDR3 sequences, about 20% of which are singletons. The source of the sample is a study of response to subunit inactivated influenza vaccine. Whole-study findings and limits: Authors suggested that a seasonal influenza vaccination recruits few new T cells each time.

The CDR3 covers 13 residues. V shed 2 bases and J shed 8 bases, with 10 bases lying between them. CDR1 is KGHSH and CDR2 is LQKENI in the germline V gene. The J gene is TRBJ2-1, the V gene TRBV18, with D tentatively TRBD1 (6 bases). This clonotype was sampled from a man in his fifties who received an inactivated influenza vaccine. The sample in question was PBMCs from blood, obtained more than 4 days after vaccination. In nucleotides, the CDR3 is TGTGCCAGCTCACCAATGGGGGCCTATGAGCAGTTCTTC. This gives the protein CASSPMGAYEQFF. Complete variable domain (other parts from reference TRBV18 and TRBJ2-1): NAGVMQNPRHLVRRRGQEARLRCSPMKGHSHVYWYRQLPEEGLKFMVYLQKENIIDESGMPKERFSAEFPKEGPSILRIQQVVRGDSAAYFCASSPMGAYEQFFGPGTRLTVL.